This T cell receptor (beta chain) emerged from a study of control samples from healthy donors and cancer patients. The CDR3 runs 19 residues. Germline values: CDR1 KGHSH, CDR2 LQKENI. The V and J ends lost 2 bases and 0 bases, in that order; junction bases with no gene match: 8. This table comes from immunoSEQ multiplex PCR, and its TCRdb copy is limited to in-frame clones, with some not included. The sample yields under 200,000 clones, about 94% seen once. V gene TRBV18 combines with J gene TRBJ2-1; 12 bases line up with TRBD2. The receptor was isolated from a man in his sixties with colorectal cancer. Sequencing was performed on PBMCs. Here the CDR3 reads CASSPATSGGGSSYNEQFF. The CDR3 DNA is TGTGCCAGCTCACCAGCGACTAGCGGGGGCGGGAGCTCCTACAATGAGCAGTTCTTC.